This T cell receptor beta chain was captured in a study of yellow fever vaccine responses in identical twins (dated by TCRdb to the late 2010s). For the study in its entirety: Focusing on identical twins, the study followed the T cell clones that responded to the vaccine, and did so with precision. What the research found in general, with its limitations: The authors reported that the T cell response to vaccination in identical twins appeared partly convergent and partly personalized.

The CDR3 has 12 amino acids, counting the end cysteine and phenylalanine. The kept DNA is CDR3 alone, 36 bases in frame from the first base. Taken from the germline V gene (reference sequence), the CDR1 and CDR2 loops are PRHDT and FYEKMQ. The V end loses 6 bases and the J end loses 10 bases, and a stretch of 13 bases separates them. The library was produced with RT-PCR. Instrument used: Illumina HiSeq 2500. TCRdb cleaned the public reads at Q25 with fastp, built clones with MiXCR and kept in-frame beta chains. Rows matching on CDR3 protein sequence are summarized as one entry with the most common DNA and genes. The sample table shows 30,000 to 40,000 distinct CDR3 sequences, and roughly 60% are seen once. Clones ranked in the top ten supply roughly 5% of the sample. This clonotype was recorded once. What antigen it recognizes has not been identified. Base qualities are not at hand, and no much larger clone is one base apart. One read alone is a weak basis.

This TCR came from a woman between 18 and 29 years old who received the yellow fever vaccine. Donor details come from another sample of the same person, matched by shared clones. The receptor chain draws on TRBV13 and TRBJ2-4, with the D call tentatively TRBD1 or TRBD2, each fitting 5 bases. Sequencing used T cells from blood (PBMCs), unsorted or a sorted subset (not recorded which), obtained before or after yellow fever vaccination (not recorded which). The CDR3 amino acid sequence is: CASRQWDGIQYF. Read as DNA, the sequence is TGTGCCAGCAGGCAGTGGGACGGAATTCAGTACTTC.